This paragraph covers one TCR beta chain sequence. These data are taken from a study of cytomegalovirus exposure and HLA in healthy donors. The length of the CDR3 is 15 residues. Germline CDR1 is SGHNT and CDR2 is YYREEE (reference sequence). V lost 1 base to trimming and J lost 5 bases, with 16 bases between them. The PCR made use of 60 Vbeta and 13 Jbeta primers. Here immunoSEQ multiplex PCR was the method, and the copy in TCRdb shows in-frame clones only, minus some. In the table there are 75,000 to 90,000 clones, 85% of which are singletons. The gene calls are TRBV5-4 and TRBJ2-7; TRBD2 is a possible D gene (8 bases). This TCR was recovered from a man in his forties in good health and CMV-seropositive. The sample was PBMCs. The CDR3 DNA reads as TGTGCCAGCAGCTTGCCTACGGGAGGGGGCCACGAGCAGTACTTC. It is translated as CASSLPTGGGHEQYF.